This passage covers 32 T cell receptor beta chains from one sample sequenced in a study of shared clonotypes between healthy human individuals. Assay: immunoSEQ multiplex PCR; the TCRdb copy retains only in-frame clones and omits some. The sample carries some 2.1 million clones, 85% to 95% recorded once. The sample consisted of naive CD4+ T cells sorted from blood. The subset denotes: CD45RA+ positively selected. The receptor source for this set is a man younger than 35 in good health.

J is TRBJ1-5 and V is TRBV18; TRBD1 matches at 8 bases. Germline assignment: CDR1 KGHSH and CDR2 LQKENI. The CDR3 spans 15 residues. The V gene end was trimmed by 6 bases and the J gene end by 0 bases; junction bases not matched to a gene: 4. DNA for the CDR3: TGTGCCAGCTCCCGGACAGGGAATAGCAATCAGCCCCAGCATTTT. This sequence encodes CASSRTGNSNQPQHF. The variable domain in full, with the rest retrieved from reference TRBV18 and TRBJ1-5, is NAGVMQNPRHLVRRRGQEARLRCSPMKGHSHVYWYRQLPEEGLKFMVYLQKENIIDESGMPKERFSAEFPKEGPSILRIQQVVRGDSAAYFCASSRTGNSNQPQHFGDGTRLSIL.

This rearrangement joins TRBV5-1 to TRBJ2-1, with D uncertain. Deletions cut 3 bases from V and 7 bases from J, with 8 bases between. CDR3 length: 12 amino acids. Germline CDR1 and CDR2: SGHRS and YFSETQ. The CDR3 region is CASSYSTNEQFF. CDR3 DNA sequence: TGCGCCAGCAGCTATTCGACGAATGAGCAGTTCTTC.

This chain joins TRBV7-9 and TRBJ1-2; possibly TRBD1 for D (5 bases). Germline CDR1 and CDR2: SEHNR and FQNEAQ (reference sequence). Trimming removed 4 bases from V and 5 bases from J, with 14 bases in between. This CDR3 spans 14 amino acids. The DNA for the CDR3 is TGTGCCAGCAGCTCCCGGGACGGGGGATATGGCTACACCTTC. This translates into CASSSRDGGYGYTF.

The chain has TRBV30 and TRBJ1-1; TRBD1 matches 7 bases. Germline CDR1 reads GTSNPN; CDR2 reads SVGIG (reference sequence). The V and J ends lost 3 bases and 4 bases, in that order; junction bases with no gene match: 8. The CDR3 has 14 amino acids. The CDR3 region is CAWSGQGVVTEAFF. CDR3 sequence (DNA): TGTGCCTGGAGCGGGCAGGGGGTAGTCACTGAAGCTTTCTTT. Filled out from reference TRBV30 and TRBJ1-1, the complete variable domain reads SQTIHQWPATLVQPVGSPLSLECTVEGTSNPNLYWYRQAAGRGLQLLFYSVGIGQISSEVPQNLSASRPQDRQFILSSKKLLLSDSGFYLCAWSGQGVVTEAFFGQGTRLTVV.

V usage is TRBV5-1 and J usage is TRBJ2-2; weak D call: TRBD1 (5 bases). The CDR3 extends over 15 amino acids. Germline V gives CDR1 SGHRS, CDR2 YFSETQ. V dropped 4 bases and J dropped 0 bases, with 10 bases sitting between them. Here the CDR3 DNA reads TGCGCCAGCAGCCCCGACAGTCCGAACACCGGGGAGCTGTTTTTT. Translated: CASSPDSPNTGELFF.

This sequence joins TRBV19 and TRBJ1-4; D remains unclear. CDR3 length: 15 amino acids. V dropped 3 bases and J dropped 0 bases, with 8 bases sitting between them. The germline V gene encodes CDR1 LNHDA and CDR2 SQIVND (reference sequence). This CDR3 is CASSMVGATNEKLFF. The CDR3 bases are TGTGCCAGTAGTATGGTCGGGGCAACTAATGAAAAACTGTTTTTT. The variable domain in full, with the rest retrieved from reference TRBV19 and TRBJ1-4, is DGGITQSPKYLFRKEGQNVTLSCEQNLNHDAMYWYRQDPGQGLRLIYYSQIVNDFQKGDIAEGYSVSREKKESFPLTVTSAQKNPTAFYLCASSMVGATNEKLFFGSGTQLSVL.

This chain joins TRBV28 and TRBJ1-2; 10 bases align to TRBD1. Trimming at V came to 7 bases and at J to 1 base, leaving 9 bases not matched to a gene. The CDR3 runs to 16 residues. Germline values: CDR1 MDHEN, CDR2 SYDVKM. The CDR3 reads CASTTIGQGDNYGYTF. The DNA for the CDR3 is TGTGCCAGCACTACGATAGGACAGGGGGATAACTATGGCTACACCTTC.

The chain carries TRBV6-1 and TRBJ1-6, with D possibly being TRBD1 (5 bases). This CDR3 is built from 15 residues. Germline CDR1 and CDR2: MNHNS and SASEGT. V was trimmed by 7 bases and J by 7 bases, leaving 17 bases between them. The CDR3 protein is CASIPPGRVNSPLHF. The CDR3 region has the DNA TGTGCCAGCATTCCCCCGGGACGGGTAAATTCACCCCTCCACTTT.

The table lists this clone with a count of one. The genes are TRBV7-9 and TRBJ2-1; the D is unclear. V was shortened by 1 base and J by 9 bases, with 13 bases between the two germline ends. This CDR3 comprises 14 residues. The germline V gene encodes CDR1 SEHNR and CDR2 FQNEAQ (reference sequence). The chain's CDR3 is CASSLDTDPGEQFF. The CDR3 DNA reads TGTGCCAGCAGCTTAGACACGGACCCAGGTGAGCAGTTCTTC.

About this clone itself: The same CDR3 is also encoded by other DNA sequences in this sample. The chain employs TRBV5-1 and TRBJ1-4, with D unclear. The V gene lost 0 bases and the J gene lost 0 bases, with 6 bases spanning the gap. The CDR3 sequence is 15 residues long. Germline assignment: CDR1 SGHRS and CDR2 YFSETQ. The CDR3: CASSLGGSTNEKLFF. CDR3 DNA sequence: TGCGCCAGCAGCTTGGGAGGGTCAACTAATGAAAAACTGTTTTTT.

This rearrangement joins TRBV6-5 to TRBJ2-7; 11 nucleotides line up with TRBD2. V lost 10 bases to trimming and J lost 4 bases; unmatched junction nucleotides: 12. The CDR3 spans 15 residues. Germline-derived CDR1 and CDR2 are MNHEY and SVGAGI. CDR3 DNA: TGTGCCATCTCCCCTTCCGGGACTAGCGGTTACGAGCAGTACTTC. It specifies CAISPSGTSGYEQYF.

The rearrangement uses TRBV6-1 and TRBJ1-1; D call uncertain. Trimming cost V 3 bases and J 3 bases, with 14 bases left between them. CDR1 MNHNS and CDR2 SASEGT come from the germline V gene. This CDR3 comprises 15 residues. The CDR3 loop is CASSEGSPWYTEAFF. The CDR3 DNA is TGTGCCAGCAGTGAGGGGTCACCCTGGTACACTGAAGCTTTCTTT.

The rearrangement uses TRBV2 and TRBJ2-1; TRBD2 matches 10 bases. Germline V lookup: CDR1 SNHLY, CDR2 FYNNEI. The CDR3 length is 14 residues. Losses at the gene ends were 6 bases for V and 7 bases for J; bases not matched to a gene: 6. The CDR3 is CASSSGLAINEQFF. The CDR3 region has the DNA TGTGCCAGCAGCTCGGGACTAGCGATTAATGAGCAGTTCTTC.

The chain carries TRBV19 and TRBJ1-5, with D unclear. V lost 4 bases and J 4 bases, leaving 14 bases between the germline ends. Per germline, CDR1 LNHDA and CDR2 SQIVND (reference sequence). The length of the CDR3 is 15 residues. CDR3 in DNA: TGTGCCAGTAGTACAACTCCAGGCATTAATCAGCCCCAGCATTTT. Its protein product is CASSTTPGINQPQHF.

The chain joins TRBV30 to TRBJ1-1; the match to TRBD1 covers 7 bases. CDR3 length equals 15 residues. The trim removed 1 base at V and 1 base at J, leaving 6 bases unmatched. CDR1 and CDR2 from the germline V gene are GTSNPN and SVGIG (reference sequence). CDR3 residues: CAWSGPGQKNTEAFF. The DNA for the CDR3 is TGTGCCTGGAGTGGCCCGGGACAGAAGAACACTGAAGCTTTCTTT.

The rearrangement links TRBV29-1 to TRBJ2-2, with a weak D call TRBD2 (9 bases). With 4 bases removed from V and 6 bases from J, the gap between germline ends came to 30 bases. Per germline, CDR1 SQVTM and CDR2 ANQGSEA. The CDR3 spans 19 residues. The chain's CDR3 is CSVVSQGATSGQKAGELFF. Here the CDR3 DNA reads TGCAGCGTTGTTTCTCAGGGGGCGACTAGCGGCCAGAAGGCCGGGGAGCTGTTTTTT.

V is TRBV7-2 and J is TRBJ2-7, with D unresolved. Germline V gene lookup returns CDR1 SGHTA and CDR2 FQGNSA. The CDR3 sequence is 12 residues long. With 1 base removed from V and 5 bases from J, the gap between germline ends came to 6 bases. The CDR3 DNA follows: TGTGCCAGCAGCTTAGTTACAGACGAGCAGTACTTC. Translated: CASSLVTDEQYF.

J is TRBJ2-7 and V is TRBV6-5; 9 nucleotides line up with TRBD1. V shed 10 bases, J shed 0 bases, and the junction held 10 bases outside the gene matches. The CDR3 contains 15 residues. From germline, CDR1 is MNHEY and CDR2 SVGAGI. This chain's CDR3 is CATRTGALSSYEQYF. For the CDR3, the DNA is TGTGCCACCCGGACAGGGGCCCTCAGCTCCTACGAGCAGTACTTC.

This clone appeared once. The chain combines TRBV19 with TRBJ1-1; D may be TRBD1 (6 bases). V gave up 5 bases and J gave up 1 base, with 14 bases separating them. Germline lookup yields CDR1 LNHDA and CDR2 SQIVND (reference sequence). The CDR3 spans 15 residues. This CDR3 is CASSATGQTNTEAFF. The CDR3 nucleotides are TGTGCCAGTAGTGCCACGGGACAAACGAACACTGAAGCTTTCTTT.

Points on this clone: Other DNA sequences within the sample encode an identical CDR3. V usage is TRBV10-3 and J usage is TRBJ1-4; no definite D call. This CDR3 spans 15 amino acids. In germline, CDR1 is ENHRY, CDR2 SYGVKD. V dropped 0 bases and J dropped 0 bases, with 5 bases sitting between them. The CDR3 region is CAISESAATNEKLFF. CDR3 bases: TGTGCCATCAGTGAGTCGGCGGCAACTAATGAAAAACTGTTTTTT.

V gene TRBV5-1 combines with J gene TRBJ1-6; 9 bases map to TRBD1. In germline, CDR1 is SGHRS, CDR2 YFSETQ. The CDR3 is 14 amino acids. V shed 2 bases, J shed 9 bases, and the junction held 3 bases outside the gene matches. CDR3 DNA: TGCGCCAGCAGCTTCAAGGACAGGGGTTCACCCCTCCACTTT. It yields the protein CASSFKDRGSPLHF.

The chain combines TRBV9 with TRBJ1-1; 10 nucleotides line up with TRBD1. V gave up 4 bases and J gave up 4 bases; unmatched junction bases: 7. The CDR3 totals 15 residues. Germline CDR1 and CDR2: SGDLS and YYNGEE. Here the CDR3 DNA reads TGTGCCAGCAGCACGGCCGGGACAGGGGCCACTGAAGCTTTCTTT. Residues: CASSTAGTGATEAFF.

The V gene is TRBV7-9, the J gene TRBJ2-1; 7 bases match TRBD1. The CDR3 contains 12 residues. Germline assignment: CDR1 SEHNR and CDR2 FQNEAQ (reference sequence). Unmatched junction bases numbered 10, after V lost 5 bases and J lost 15 bases. This CDR3 reads CASSRLDRERFF. In DNA, the CDR3 is TGTGCCAGCAGCCGCCTAGACAGGGAACGGTTCTTC.

CDR3 bases: TGTGCCAGCAGCACCCGGGACAGCAAAAATTCACCCCTCCACTTT. Amino acids: CASSTRDSKNSPLHF. The chain carries TRBV7-8 and TRBJ1-6; 7 nucleotides match TRBD1. Trimming cost V 5 bases and J 7 bases; bases outside gene matches: 8. Germline V lookup: CDR1 SGHVS, CDR2 FQNEAQ. There are 15 residues in the CDR3.

This chain uses TRBV11-1 with TRBJ2-2; 9 nucleotides match TRBD1. In germline, CDR1 is SGHAT, CDR2 FQDESV (reference sequence). The trim removed 6 bases at V and 5 bases at J, leaving 10 bases unmatched. The CDR3 has 16 residues. The CDR3 region has the DNA TGTGCCAGCAGGCACCGGGACAGGGTTGGTACCGGGGAGCTGTTTTTT. This sequence encodes CASRHRDRVGTGELFF.

This sequence joins TRBV30 and TRBJ2-1, with 10 bases fitting TRBD2. The CDR3 totals 15 residues. Trimming at V came to 4 bases and at J to 6 bases, leaving 9 bases not matched to a gene. The germline V gene encodes CDR1 GTSNPN and CDR2 SVGIG (reference sequence). Here the CDR3 DNA reads TGTGCCTGGACCCCGGGACTAGCGTGGTTCAATGAGCAGTTCTTC. This encodes CAWTPGLAWFNEQFF. Variable domain in full (rest from reference TRBV30 and TRBJ2-1): SQTIHQWPATLVQPVGSPLSLECTVEGTSNPNLYWYRQAAGRGLQLLFYSVGIGQISSEVPQNLSASRPQDRQFILSSKKLLLSDSGFYLCAWTPGLAWFNEQFFGPGTRLTVL.

The gene calls are TRBV2 and TRBJ1-4, with TRBD1 matching over 7 bases. Germline V CDR1 and CDR2: SNHLY, FYNNEI. V was pared by 8 bases and J by 7 bases, with 10 bases of the junction left unmatched. The CDR3 sequence is 14 residues long. CDR3 bases: TGTGCCAGCTGTGGGGACAGATCCCGTGAAAAACTGTTTTTT. Protein product: CASCGDRSREKLFF.

This clone was picked up many times. CDR3: CASSGQDTEAFF. The CDR3, as DNA: TGTGCCAGCAGTGGACAGGACACTGAAGCTTTCTTT. V and J are TRBV5-4 and TRBJ1-1; the match to TRBD1 covers 7 bases. With V trimmed by 5 bases and J by 3 bases, 1 base remained unmatched. Germline CDR1 and CDR2: SGHNT and YYREEE (reference sequence). This CDR3 is 12 amino acids long.

The V call is TRBV5-1, the J call TRBJ2-1; tentatively, D is TRBD2 (6 bases). From germline, CDR1 is SGHRS and CDR2 YFSETQ. V was trimmed by 0 bases and J by 3 bases, leaving 13 bases between them. This CDR3 spans 16 amino acids. Here the CDR3 reads CASSLGGGHLYNEQFF. In DNA, the CDR3 is TGCGCCAGCAGCTTGGGAGGAGGGCATCTCTACAATGAGCAGTTCTTC.

V is TRBV5-1 and J is TRBJ2-7, with D possibly TRBD1 on 6 matching bases. This CDR3 is 13 amino acids long. Trimming pared 4 bases from V and 5 bases from J, leaving 13 bases between. CDR1 and CDR2 (germline): SGHRS, YFSETQ. DNA for the CDR3: TGCGCCAGCAGCATCGGACAGATGAACGAGCAGTACTTC. Translating it yields CASSIGQMNEQYF. The complete variable domain, with remaining parts taken from reference TRBV5-1 and TRBJ2-7, reads KAGVTQTPRYLIKTRGQQVTLSCSPISGHRSVSWYQQTPGQGLQFLFEYFSETQRNKGNFPGRFSGRQFSNSRSEMNVSTLELGDSALYLCASSIGQMNEQYFGPGTRLTVT.

The V call is TRBV7-9, the J call TRBJ2-5; D is possibly TRBD1 (6 bases). This CDR3 is built from 14 residues. Deletions cut 3 bases from V and 3 bases from J, with 11 bases between. Germline V gene sequence: CDR1 SEHNR, CDR2 FQNEAQ (reference sequence). CDR3 nucleotide sequence: TGTGCCAGCAGCTTTTACCAGGGGAAAGAGACCCAGTACTTC. Translated, it gives CASSFYQGKETQYF. The variable domain in full, with the rest retrieved from reference TRBV7-9 and TRBJ2-5, is DTGVSQNPRHKITKRGQNVTFRCDPISEHNRLYWYRQTLGQGPEFLTYFQNEAQLEKSRLLSDRFSAERPKGSFSTLEIQRTEQGDSAMYLCASSFYQGKETQYFGPGTRLLVL.

CDR3 region: CASSLRESSNEQFF. CDR3 bases: TGTGCCAGCAGCCTGCGGGAGAGTAGCAATGAGCAGTTCTTC. The chain recombines TRBV2 with TRBJ2-1; 7 nucleotides line up with TRBD2. V shed 6 bases, J shed 6 bases, and the junction held 8 bases outside the gene matches. The germline CDR1 and CDR2 sequences are SNHLY and FYNNEI. This CDR3 is 14 amino acids long.